Listed below are T cell receptor beta chains from one sample, sequenced in a study of shared clonotypes between healthy human individuals. TCRdb's table, derived via immunoSEQ multiplex PCR, lists solely in-frame clones and lacks some. The table has some 1.4 million clones, roughly 96% seen once. Source material: naive CD4+ T cells sorted from blood. The receptors originated from a man aged 30 to 45 in good health. CDR3s leave out the opening cysteine and the closing phenylalanine or tryptophan. Fields, in order: CDR3 length, V gene, CDR3 protein.

12 | TRBV2 | ASSEVLRGSQQF
13 | TRBV7-9 | ASSLQAGTNTEAF
16 | TRBV7-9 | ASSLARTSGEHQETQY
10 | TRBV6-5 | ASTSISYEQY
13 | TRBV10-2 | ASRPTGNFNQPQH
13 | TRBV19 | ASRITVQTYNEQF
10 | TRBV10-3 | AIRTGNYEQY
13 | TRBV11-2 | ASSLSPENTGELF
13 | TRBV6-1 | ASSDPSGSYETQY
10 | TRBV28 | ATSREDQPQH
13 | TRBV11-2 | ASSRGSPSYNEQF
11 | TRBV6-1 | ASSARAIQPQH
14 | TRBV5-1 | ASSWTVPRGSNEQF
16 | TRBV7-9 | ASSGWRDRGPGANVLT
16 | TRBV28 | ASSPRGASGTSTDTQY
14 | TRBV5-5 | ASSLARGGMNTEAF
13 | TRBV15 | ATSREVAGAYEQY
12 | TRBV6-5 | ASSYRGFRTEAF
13 | TRBV30 | AWSVLVGPKNIQY
12 | TRBV18 | ASSPNRGGYEQY
11 | TRBV7-2 | ASSSGLDNEQF
14 | TRBV4-1 | ASSGLGLAGHNEQF
14 | TRBV6-5 | ASSYFREQGAKTQY
14 | TRBV19 | ASSIGSGGNTGELF
14 | TRBV5-1 | ASSLGQFAGANVLT
13 | TRBV19 | ASSSNREFVYGYT
17 | TRBV7-8 | ASTTGQASLGKRTGELF
12 | TRBV9 | ASSVGQGREKLF
13 | TRBV19 | ASSPTGAGANVLT
12 | TRBV19 | ASSLGGSTDTQY
12 | TRBV27 | ASRLHRATYEQY
9 | TRBV5-1 | ASSSGGGYT
14 | TRBV5-5 | ASSFIQGEFPYEQY
14 | TRBV7-9 | ASSQPGAGRNSPLH
13 | TRBV2 | ASTLAGVSRLGQF
13 | TRBV4-1 | ASSQVYLAKNIQY
11 | TRBV2 | ASSGDRGYEQY
9 | TRBV7-9 | ASSELQGEY
11 | TRBV28 | ASSPPGTGELF
13 | TRBV28 | ASSLFVQGTYGYT
13 | TRBV6-4 | ASSAAPGSNQPQH
11 | TRBV6-6 | ASIGQHQETQY